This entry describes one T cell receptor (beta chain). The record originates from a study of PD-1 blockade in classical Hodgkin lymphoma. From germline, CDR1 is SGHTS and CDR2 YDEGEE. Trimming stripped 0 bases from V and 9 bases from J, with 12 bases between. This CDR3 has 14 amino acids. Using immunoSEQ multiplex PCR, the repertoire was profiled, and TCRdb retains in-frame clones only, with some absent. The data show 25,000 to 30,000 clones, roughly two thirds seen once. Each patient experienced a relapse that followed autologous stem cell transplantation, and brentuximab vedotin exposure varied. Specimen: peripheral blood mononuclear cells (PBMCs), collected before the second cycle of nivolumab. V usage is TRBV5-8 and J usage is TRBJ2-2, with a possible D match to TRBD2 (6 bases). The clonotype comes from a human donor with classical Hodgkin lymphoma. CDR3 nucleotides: TGTGCCAGCAGCTTGGGCGGGGCGTCCCGGGAGCTGTTTTTT. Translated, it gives CASSLGGASRELFF.